These 12 T cell receptor beta chains were sequenced from one sample in a study of T cell responses to AZD1222 COVID-19 vaccine. Assay: immunoSEQ multiplex PCR; the TCRdb copy retains only in-frame clones and omits some. The table has roughly 120,000 clones, approximately 92% seen once. The sequences come from peripheral blood, collected 28 days after the second AZD1222 dose. All receptors derive from an adult who received the AZD1222 COVID-19 vaccine.

This CDR3 is CASSQVGRATTNEKLFF. The CDR3 DNA is TGCGCCAGCAGCCAAGTGGGCCGAGCCACAACTAATGAAAAACTGTTTTTT. The J gene is TRBJ1-4, the V gene TRBV4-1; D remains unclear. The CDR3 covers 17 residues. Trimming left V 1 base short and J 0 bases short, with 12 bases between. Germline CDR1 is MGHRA and CDR2 is YSYEKL.

The J gene is TRBJ2-2, the V gene TRBV2; 15 nucleotides align to TRBD2. The germline CDR1 and CDR2 sequences are SNHLY and FYNNEI. After removal of 7 bases from V and 5 bases from J, the junction contained 2 bases not matched to a gene. The CDR3 sequence is 15 residues long. CDR3 coding DNA: TGTGCCAGCAAAGGGACTAGCGGGAGGACCGGGGAGCTGTTTTTT. It translates to CASKGTSGRTGELFF. The full variable domain, in which reference TRBV2 and TRBJ2-2 provide the parts outside the CDR3, is EPEVTQTPSHQVTQMGQEVILRCVPISNHLYFYWYRQILGQKVEFLVSFYNNEISEKSEIFDDQFSVERPDGSNFTLKIRSTKLEDSAMYFCASKGTSGRTGELFFGEGSRLTVL.

The chain has TRBV18 and TRBJ2-3, with D uncertain. Germline CDR1 is KGHSH and CDR2 is LQKENI. The V gene lost 6 bases and the J gene lost 0 bases, with 4 bases spanning the gap. CDR3 size: 12 residues. CDR3 loop: CASSSSTDTQYF. As DNA, the CDR3 is TGTGCCAGCTCTTCTAGCACAGATACGCAGTATTTT.

This rearrangement joins TRBV3-1 (or the pseudogene TRBV3-2) to TRBJ2-7; 9 bases match TRBD1. CDR1 and CDR2 (germline): LGHDT, YNNKEL (reference sequence). With V trimmed by 8 bases and J by 7 bases, 6 bases remained unmatched. The CDR3 sequence is 12 residues long. CDR3 sequence: CASSDRGGEQYF. The CDR3, as DNA: TGTGCCAGCTCTGACAGGGGGGGAGAGCAGTACTTC.

In DNA form, the CDR3 reads TGCAGTGCTAGAGATACCGGTGAGCAGTTCTTC. Its protein is CSARDTGEQFF. The chain links TRBV20-1 to TRBJ2-1; no clear D gene. The V gene's germline CDR1 is DFQATT and CDR2 SNEGSKA (reference sequence). Trimming pared 0 bases from V and 9 bases from J, leaving 6 bases between. The CDR3 consists of 11 residues.

With respect to this clone: The junction shows a germline mismatch at one end, possibly a read error. The CDR3 reads CAGSTGGEQCF. The CDR3, as DNA: TGTGCCGGATCTACAGGGGGCGAGCAGTGCTTC. The chain carries TRBV25-1 and TRBJ2-7; 9 bases align to TRBD1. The germline V gene encodes CDR1 MGHDK and CDR2 SYGVNS. CDR3 length: 11 amino acids.

The V call is TRBV18, the J call TRBJ1-2, with D tentatively TRBD1 (5 bases). Trimming left V 2 bases short and J 6 bases short, with 13 bases between. This CDR3 has 14 amino acids. Germline lookup yields CDR1 KGHSH and CDR2 LQKENI. The CDR3 sequence is CASSPREGADGYTF. The CDR3 region has the DNA TGTGCCAGCTCACCAAGAGAAGGGGCGGATGGCTACACCTTC. Combining the CDR3 with reference TRBV18 and TRBJ1-2 gives the whole variable domain NAGVMQNPRHLVRRRGQEARLRCSPMKGHSHVYWYRQLPEEGLKFMVYLQKENIIDESGMPKERFSAEFPKEGPSILRIQQVVRGDSAAYFCASSPREGADGYTFGSGTRLTVV.

The rearrangement uses TRBV5-1 and TRBJ2-7, with TRBD2 matching over 11 bases. V lost 7 bases, J lost 3 bases, and 6 bases stayed unmatched. The CDR3 contains 14 residues. Per germline, CDR1 SGHRS and CDR2 YFSETQ. CDR3 protein: CASFTGTSGYEQYF. The CDR3 region has the DNA TGCGCCAGCTTCACCGGGACTAGCGGCTACGAGCAGTACTTC.

The count of this clone is one. The chain has TRBV11-3 and TRBJ2-3; 15 nucleotides align to TRBD2. This CDR3 has 19 amino acids. CDR1 is SGHNT, CDR2 YENEEA, per germline. Trimming removed 2 bases from V and 1 base from J; junction bases left unmatched: 7. The CDR3 sequence: CASSLSRTSGRARTDTQYF. CDR3 nucleotides: TGTGCCAGCAGCTTATCACGGACTAGCGGGAGGGCCCGCACAGATACGCAGTATTTT.

V is TRBV19 and J is TRBJ2-6, with 10 bases lining up with TRBD1. The junction had 12 bases not matched to a gene; V was cut back by 5 bases and J by 5 bases. This CDR3 has 18 residues. The germline V gene has CDR1 LNHDA and CDR2 SQIVND (reference sequence). The CDR3 sequence is CASSSPGTGVGWANVLTF. The CDR3 region has the DNA TGTGCCAGTAGTTCCCCCGGGACAGGGGTTGGTTGGGCCAACGTCCTGACTTTC.

This CDR3 reads CASSPPDGTNYGYTF. CDR3 coding DNA: TGTGCCAGCAGTCCCCCTGACGGCACTAACTATGGCTACACCTTC. The chain joins TRBV25-1 to TRBJ1-2; D not resolved. The V and J ends lost 5 bases and 0 bases respectively, with 13 bases between them. Germline V gene data show CDR1 as MGHDK and CDR2 as SYGVNS. This CDR3 contains 15 residues.

The J gene is TRBJ2-1, the V gene TRBV2; D gene unclear. CDR3 length: 15 amino acids. V lost 8 bases, J lost 8 bases, and 22 bases lay in between. Germline-derived CDR1 and CDR2 are SNHLY and FYNNEI. The CDR3 nucleotides read TGTGCCAGCTCGATCGGAAGAGTATCACGGGATGAGCAGTTCTTC. This gives the protein CASSIGRVSRDEQFF.